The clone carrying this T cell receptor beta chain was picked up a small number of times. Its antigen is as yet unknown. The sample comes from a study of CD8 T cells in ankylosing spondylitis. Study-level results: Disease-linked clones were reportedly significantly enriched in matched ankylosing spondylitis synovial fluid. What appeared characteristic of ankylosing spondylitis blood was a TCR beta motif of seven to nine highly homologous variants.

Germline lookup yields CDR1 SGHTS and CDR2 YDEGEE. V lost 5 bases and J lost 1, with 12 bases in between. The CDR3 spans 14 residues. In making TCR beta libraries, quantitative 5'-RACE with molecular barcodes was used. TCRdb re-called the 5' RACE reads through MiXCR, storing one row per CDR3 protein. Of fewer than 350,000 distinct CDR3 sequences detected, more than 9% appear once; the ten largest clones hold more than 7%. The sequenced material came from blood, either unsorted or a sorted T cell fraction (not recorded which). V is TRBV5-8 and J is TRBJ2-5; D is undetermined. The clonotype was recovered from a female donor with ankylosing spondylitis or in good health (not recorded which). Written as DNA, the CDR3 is TGTGCCAGCAGACATCGGCTCCTCCAAGAGACCCAGTACTTC. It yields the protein CASRHRLLQETQYF.